Described below is a single TCR beta chain sequence and its context. Antigen: not known. Time point described: newly diagnosed, previously untreated cHL patient sample. Comparison samples consisted of PBMCs from newly diagnosed, untreated classical Hodgkin lymphoma. Libraries were prepared by immunoSEQ multiplex PCR; TCRdb keeps only in-frame clonotypes and omits some of them. The sample yields about 30,000 clones, approximately 93% seen once. The data are from a study of PD-1 blockade in classical Hodgkin lymphoma. General study results and limits: Newly diagnosed patients were reported to exhibit reduced baseline TCR diversity relative to healthy donors.

Germline loops: CDR1 KGHSH, CDR2 LQKENI. The CDR3 covers 15 residues. Trimming took 2 bases from V and 4 from J; bases not matched to a gene: 4. V is TRBV18 and J is TRBJ2-3; 9 bases are a match to TRBD2. The sequence was collected from a human donor with classical Hodgkin lymphoma. The sample comprised peripheral blood mononuclear cells (PBMCs). The DNA for the CDR3 is TGTGCCAGCTCACCAGGCGGGAGGGTAGCAGATACGCAGTATTTT. This sequence encodes CASSPGGRVADTQYF.